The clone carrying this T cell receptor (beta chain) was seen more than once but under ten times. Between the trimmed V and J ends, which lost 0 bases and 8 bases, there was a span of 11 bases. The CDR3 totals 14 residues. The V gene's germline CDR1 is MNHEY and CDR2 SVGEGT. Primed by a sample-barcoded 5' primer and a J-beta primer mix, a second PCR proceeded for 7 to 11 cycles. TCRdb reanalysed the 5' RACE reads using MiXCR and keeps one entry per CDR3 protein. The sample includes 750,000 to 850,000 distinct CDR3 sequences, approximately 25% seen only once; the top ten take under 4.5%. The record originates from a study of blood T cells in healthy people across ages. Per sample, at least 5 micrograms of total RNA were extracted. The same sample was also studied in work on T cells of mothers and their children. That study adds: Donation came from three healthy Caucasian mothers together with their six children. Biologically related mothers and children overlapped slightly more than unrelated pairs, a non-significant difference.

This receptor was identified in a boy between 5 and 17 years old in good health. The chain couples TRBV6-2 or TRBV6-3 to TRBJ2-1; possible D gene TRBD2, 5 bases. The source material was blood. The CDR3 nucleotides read TGTGCCAGCAGTTACTCGCCTAGCACCGATGAGCAGTTCTTC. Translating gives CASSYSPSTDEQFF.